This T cell receptor beta chain was sequenced for a study of OX40 agonist ivuxolimab in advanced cancers. Libraries were prepared by immunoSEQ multiplex PCR; TCRdb keeps only in-frame clonotypes and omits some of them. Of roughly 59,000 clones listed, 84% are singletons. The ends were cut back, 2 bases at V and 6 bases at J, with 17 bases in the middle. The CDR3 loop spans 15 amino acids. Germline values: CDR1 MNHNS, CDR2 SASEGT. Study results and caveats: On average, CD8+ T cells showed a greater number of expanded clones than CD4+. The authors also found low normalized T-cell clonal expansion in some nonresponders. Not determined was the antigen specificity of the expanded peripheral T cells. Patients with a partial response at 0.1-3.0 mg/kg had among the lowest clonal expansion.

On this clone itself: What it binds is not known.

The sample was CD4+ or CD8+ T cells sorted from blood, taken in a trial of the OX40 agonist ivuxolimab. This chain connects TRBV6-1 to TRBJ2-7; tentatively, D is TRBD1 or TRBD2 (7 bases each). This clonotype was sampled from an adult with an advanced solid tumor such as melanoma, head and neck, liver or kidney cancer. CDR3 protein: CASSEHGGQGGEQYF. In DNA, the CDR3 is TGTGCCAGCAGTGAACACGGGGGGCAGGGGGGCGAGCAGTACTTC.